This TCR beta chain was sequenced during a study of OX40 agonist ivuxolimab in advanced cancers. Profiled with immunoSEQ multiplex PCR; TCRdb holds only in-frame clones, not every one. The sample yields 90,000 or so clones, about 91% seen once. Trimming left V 1 base short and J 7 bases short, with 11 bases between. The CDR3 covers 12 residues. CDR1 and CDR2 from the germline V gene are GTSNPN and SVGIG (reference sequence). The origin of this receptor is an adult with an advanced solid tumor such as melanoma, head and neck, liver or kidney cancer. The source material was CD4+ or CD8+ T cells sorted from blood, sampled in a trial of the OX40 agonist ivuxolimab. This chain connects TRBV30 to TRBJ2-7, with TRBD1 as a possible D gene (5 bases). The CDR3 here is CAWSGQPREQYF. In nucleotides, the CDR3 is TGTGCCTGGAGTGGACAGCCTAGGGAGCAGTACTTC.